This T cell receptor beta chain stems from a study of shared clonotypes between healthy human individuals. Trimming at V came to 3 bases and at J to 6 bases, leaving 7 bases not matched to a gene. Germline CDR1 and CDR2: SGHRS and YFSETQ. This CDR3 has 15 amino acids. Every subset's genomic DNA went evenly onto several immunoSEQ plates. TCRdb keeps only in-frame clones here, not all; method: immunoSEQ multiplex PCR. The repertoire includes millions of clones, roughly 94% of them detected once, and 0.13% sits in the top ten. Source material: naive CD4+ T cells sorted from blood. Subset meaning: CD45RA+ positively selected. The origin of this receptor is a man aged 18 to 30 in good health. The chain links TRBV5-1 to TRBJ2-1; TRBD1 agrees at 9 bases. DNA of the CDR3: TGCGCCAGCAGCTCTAGGACAGGGGACTTCAATGAGCAGTTCTTC. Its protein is CASSSRTGDFNEQFF. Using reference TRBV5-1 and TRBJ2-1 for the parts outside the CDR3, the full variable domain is KAGVTQTPRYLIKTRGQQVTLSCSPISGHRSVSWYQQTPGQGLQFLFEYFSETQRNKGNFPGRFSGRQFSNSRSEMNVSTLELGDSALYLCASSSRTGDFNEQFFGPGTRLTVL.